What follows is one T cell receptor (beta chain) and its context. What it binds is unknown. This sample stems from a study of cytomegalovirus exposure and HLA in healthy donors. The primer mix had 60 Vbeta and 13 Jbeta primers. Assay used: immunoSEQ multiplex PCR; TCRdb lists only in-frame clones, some missing. This sample yields roughly 200,000 clones, of which more than 65% are seen a single time; 1.5% belongs to the top ten. The germline CDR1 and CDR2 sequences are LNHDA and SQIVND (reference sequence). The CDR3 contains 13 residues. V shed 5 bases and J shed 2 bases, with 7 bases lying between them. Study-wide results and caveats: The study listed some 160 cytomegalovirus-associated TCR beta chains. Accounts indicate the classifier identified cytomegalovirus status with strong specificity and sensitivity.

J is TRBJ1-5 and V is TRBV19, with D possibly being TRBD1 (5 bases). The sample consisted of PBMCs. The clonotype comes from a girl aged 10 to 17 in good health and CMV-seropositive. CDR3 loop: CASSPGGNQPQHF. The CDR3 bases are TGTGCCAGTAGTCCGGGGGGCAATCAGCCCCAGCATTTT.